These T cell receptor beta chains were read from a single sample in a study of cytomegalovirus exposure and HLA in healthy donors. The data were produced by immunoSEQ multiplex PCR, yet TCRdb's version contains in-frame clones alone and is incomplete. The repertoire holds approximately 100,000 clones, around three quarters seen once, with just over 2% in the top ten. Sample: PBMCs. These receptors came from a human donor in good health. CDR3s include the opening cysteine and the closing phenylalanine or tryptophan. A D gene is named only where the DNA matches it firmly. Only some rows state a clone size, as once, few, many or a class for expanded clones.

clone_size,j_call,v_call,d_call,cdr3_aa,cdr3_nt
NA,TRBJ2-3,TRBV25-1,NA,CASSESRVPDTQYF,TGTGCCAGCAGTGAGTCGCGGGTACCAGATACGCAGTATTTT
NA,TRBJ2-1,TRBV4-1,TRBD1,CASSHPTGTVSNEQFF,TGCGCCAGCAGCCATCCAACCGGGACAGTAAGCAATGAGCAGTTCTTC
NA,TRBJ2-1,TRBV7-6,NA,CASSLGGGATPYNEQFF,TGTGCCAGCAGCTTAGGTGGGGGGGCGACCCCTTACAATGAGCAGTTCTTC
NA,TRBJ2-2,TRBV19,NA,CASRRGPNTGELFF,TGTGCCAGTAGAAGGGGCCCGAACACCGGGGAGCTGTTTTTT
NA,TRBJ1-1,TRBV18,TRBD1,CASSPLRTGSDTEAFF,TGTGCCAGCTCACCACTACGGACAGGGTCTGACACTGAAGCTTTCTTT
NA,TRBJ2-7,TRBV27,NA,CASRTTGYEQYF,TGTGCCAGCAGGACGACAGGTTACGAGCAGTACTTC
once,TRBJ2-5,TRBV5-6,NA,CASSLPGRETQYF,TGTGCCAGCAGCTTGCCGGGTAGGGAGACCCAGTACTTC
NA,TRBJ1-5,TRBV29-1,NA,CSVAGSRGGQPQHF,TGCAGCGTTGCCGGTAGCCGGGGTGGACAGCCCCAGCATTTT
NA,TRBJ1-2,TRBV9,NA,CASSATQANYGYTF,TGTGCCAGCAGCGCCACACAGGCCAATTATGGCTACACCTTC
NA,TRBJ2-1,TRBV7-2,NA,CASSLAGFSRGEQFF,TGTGCCAGCAGCTTAGCGGGATTTTCACGGGGTGAGCAGTTCTTC
NA,TRBJ2-3,TRBV10-3,TRBD2,CAISDDGSSGTRSTDTQYF,TGTGCCATCAGTGATGACGGATCCTCCGGGACTAGGAGCACAGATACGCAGTATTTT
NA,TRBJ2-2,TRBV27,TRBD1,CASSRTGRRELFF,TGTGCCAGCAGCCGGACAGGGAGAAGGGAGCTGTTTTTT
NA,TRBJ2-7,TRBV2,TRBD2,CASSLTSPMEYEQYF,TGTGCCAGCAGCCTGACTAGCCCGATGGAGTACGAGCAGTACTTC
NA,TRBJ2-7,TRBV7-2,NA,CVSSSLYAGTSRFYEQYF,TGTGTCAGCAGCTCTCTATATGCCGGGACATCCAGATTTTACGAGCAGTACTTC
NA,TRBJ2-3,TRBV7-2,NA,CASSPPGREESQYF,TGTGCCAGCAGCCCACCCGGCAGGGAGGAATCGCAGTATTTT
NA,TRBJ1-2,TRBV19,NA,CASSIGQYGYTF,TGTGCCAGTAGTATAGGACAGTATGGCTACACCTTC
NA,TRBJ1-3,TRBV28,TRBD1,CASMAPLQGARGNTIYF,TGTGCCAGCATGGCCCCGTTACAGGGGGCGCGGGGAAACACCATATATTTT
NA,TRBJ1-4,TRBV7-9,NA,CASSLISLRDTHEKLFF,TGTGCCAGCAGCTTAATCTCCCTAAGGGACACTCATGAAAAACTGTTTTTT
NA,TRBJ2-1,TRBV27,TRBD2,CASSLYFTSGRYNEQFF,TGTGCCAGCAGTCTATACTTCACTAGCGGGAGATACAATGAGCAGTTCTTC
NA,TRBJ1-5,TRBV2,NA,CASSASLNQPQHF,TGTGCCAGCAGCGCGTCTTTAAATCAGCCCCAGCATTTT
NA,TRBJ1-6,TRBV6-1,TRBD1,CATGDRGNSPLHF,TGTGCCACAGGGGACAGGGGGAATTCACCCCTCCACTTT
few,TRBJ2-7,TRBV28,TRBD1,CASIAGTASYEQYF,TGTGCCAGCATCGCCGGGACAGCCTCCTACGAGCAGTACTTC
few,TRBJ2-5,TRBV27,NA,CASSLLRGSGETQYF,TGTGCCAGCAGTTTATTACGGGGGTCGGGAGAGACCCAGTACTTC
NA,TRBJ2-4,TRBV19,TRBD2,CASTGDPGVAGRNIQYF,TGTGCCAGTACCGGTGACCCGGGAGTAGCGGGAAGGAACATTCAGTACTTC
NA,TRBJ1-3,TRBV5-4,TRBD1,CASSPTGAGNTIYF,TGTGCCAGCAGCCCTACAGGGGCTGGAAACACCATATATTTT
NA,TRBJ2-2,TRBV6-6,TRBD1,CASIWGQPTGELFF,TGTGCCAGCATTTGGGGACAGCCCACCGGGGAGCTGTTTTTT
once,TRBJ1-6,TRBV7-2,NA,CASSLNPRGGVGSPLHF,TGTGCCAGCAGCTTAAACCCGAGAGGCGGGGTAGGATCACCCCTCCACTTT
NA,TRBJ2-3,TRBV5-1,NA,CASSSTHRVAGTSTQYF,TGCGCCAGCAGCTCGACCCACAGGGTGGCCGGTACCAGTACGCAGTATTTT